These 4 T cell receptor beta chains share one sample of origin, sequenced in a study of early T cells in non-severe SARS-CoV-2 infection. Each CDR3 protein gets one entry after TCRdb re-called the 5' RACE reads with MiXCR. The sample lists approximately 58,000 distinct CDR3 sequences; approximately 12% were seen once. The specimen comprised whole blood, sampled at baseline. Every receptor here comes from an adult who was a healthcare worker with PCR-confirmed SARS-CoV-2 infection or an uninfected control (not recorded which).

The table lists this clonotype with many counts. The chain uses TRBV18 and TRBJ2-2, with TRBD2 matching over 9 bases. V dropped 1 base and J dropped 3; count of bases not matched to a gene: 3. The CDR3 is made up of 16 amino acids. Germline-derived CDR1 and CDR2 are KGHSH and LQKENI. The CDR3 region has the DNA TGTGCCAGCTCACCACTCAGCGGGAGGTACACCGGGGAGCTGTTTTTT. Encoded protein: CASSPLSGRYTGELFF.

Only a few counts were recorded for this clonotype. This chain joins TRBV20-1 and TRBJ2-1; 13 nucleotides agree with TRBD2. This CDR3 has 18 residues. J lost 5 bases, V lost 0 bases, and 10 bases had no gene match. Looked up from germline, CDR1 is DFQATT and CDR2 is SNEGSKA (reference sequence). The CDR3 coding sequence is TGCAGTGCTAGAGAGGCCGGGACAGGACTAGCGGGAGACAATGAGCAGTTCTTC. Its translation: CSAREAGTGLAGDNEQFF.

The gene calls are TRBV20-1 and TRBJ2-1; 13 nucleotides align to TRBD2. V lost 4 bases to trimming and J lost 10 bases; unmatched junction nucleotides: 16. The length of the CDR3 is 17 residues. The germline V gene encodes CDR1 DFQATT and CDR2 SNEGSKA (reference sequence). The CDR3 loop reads CSATTGEIGLAGDEQFF. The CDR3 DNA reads TGCAGTGCTACCACAGGCGAAATTGGACTAGCGGGAGACGAGCAGTTCTTC.

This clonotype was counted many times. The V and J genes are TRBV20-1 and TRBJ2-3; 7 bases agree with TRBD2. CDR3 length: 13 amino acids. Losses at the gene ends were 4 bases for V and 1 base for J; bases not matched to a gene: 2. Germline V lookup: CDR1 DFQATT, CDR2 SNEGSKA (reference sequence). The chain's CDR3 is CSANREGTDTQYF. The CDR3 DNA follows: TGCAGTGCTAACCGGGAGGGCACAGATACGCAGTATTTT.